Sequencing of this T cell receptor beta chain was carried out in a study of PD-1 and CTLA-4 blockade in melanoma. CDR3 length: 14 amino acids. Per the germline V gene, CDR1 is MDHEN and CDR2 is SYDVKM. V lost 6 bases and J lost 6, with 15 bases in between. Profiled with immunoSEQ multiplex PCR; TCRdb holds only in-frame clones, not every one. Of roughly 16,000 clones listed, 60% to 75% were seen once; the top ten hold roughly 15%. The chain recombines TRBV28 with TRBJ1-5; D gene unclear. Specimen: CD8+ T cells from peripheral blood, collected before anti-PD-1 treatment. The TCR sequence derives from a human donor with melanoma. CDR3 residues: CASSLGTVSQPQHF. For the CDR3, the DNA is TGTGCCAGCAGCCTAGGTACAGTAAGTCAGCCCCAGCATTTT.